The present T cell receptor (beta chain) was sequenced within a study of T cell responses to AZD1222 COVID-19 vaccine. This clone was recorded once. Data came from immunoSEQ multiplex PCR; TCRdb stores just in-frame clones and leaves some out. The sample lists around 140,000 clones, about nine tenths occurring once. Trimming left V 2 bases short and J 4 bases short, with 11 bases between. The CDR3 sequence is 14 residues long. Germline V CDR1 and CDR2: MNHEY, SVGAGI. Source: peripheral blood, taken 28 days after the second AZD1222 dose. The chain joins TRBV6-5 to TRBJ1-1; D is ambiguous. This receptor was taken from an adult who received the AZD1222 COVID-19 vaccine. The CDR3, as DNA: TGTGCCAGCAGTTACACCCTGTCGGCCACTGAAGCTTTCTTT. Amino acids: CASSYTLSATEAFF.